This T cell receptor (beta chain) was sequenced for a study of Ad26.COV2.S vaccination and SARS-CoV-2 variants. Study in general: Once or twice, 56 days apart, Ad26.COV2.S was delivered intramuscularly.

The germline V gene encodes CDR1 SNHLY and CDR2 FYNNEI. V shed 7 bases, J shed 9 bases, and the junction held 11 bases outside the gene matches. This CDR3 has 15 amino acids. Treatment of the sample: 15 to 20 received Ad26.COV2.S at low or high dose, single or two shots; roughly five received placebo; per-sample allocation not given. Sampling occurred on day 63 after the first vaccine or placebo injection. Concerning this clone itself: The target antigen is unknown.

Clones were read by immunoSEQ multiplex PCR, and TCRdb kept only the in-frame ones, dropping some. The table has hundreds of thousands of clones, 75% to 95% seen once. Study conclusions and caveats: There was a possibility that the TCR breadth and depth analyses underestimated total T cell responses.

This specimen was peripheral blood, taken in a trial of Ad26.COV2.S vaccine versus placebo. This clonotype originated in a person between 18 and 59 years old who received the Ad26.COV2.S COVID-19 vaccine or a placebo. This chain connects TRBV2 to TRBJ2-1, with TRBD2 identical over 11 bases. The DNA of the CDR3 is TGTGCCAGCATCGAACTAGCGGGAGTGATAAGTGAGCAGTTCTTC. Encoded protein: CASIELAGVISEQFF.